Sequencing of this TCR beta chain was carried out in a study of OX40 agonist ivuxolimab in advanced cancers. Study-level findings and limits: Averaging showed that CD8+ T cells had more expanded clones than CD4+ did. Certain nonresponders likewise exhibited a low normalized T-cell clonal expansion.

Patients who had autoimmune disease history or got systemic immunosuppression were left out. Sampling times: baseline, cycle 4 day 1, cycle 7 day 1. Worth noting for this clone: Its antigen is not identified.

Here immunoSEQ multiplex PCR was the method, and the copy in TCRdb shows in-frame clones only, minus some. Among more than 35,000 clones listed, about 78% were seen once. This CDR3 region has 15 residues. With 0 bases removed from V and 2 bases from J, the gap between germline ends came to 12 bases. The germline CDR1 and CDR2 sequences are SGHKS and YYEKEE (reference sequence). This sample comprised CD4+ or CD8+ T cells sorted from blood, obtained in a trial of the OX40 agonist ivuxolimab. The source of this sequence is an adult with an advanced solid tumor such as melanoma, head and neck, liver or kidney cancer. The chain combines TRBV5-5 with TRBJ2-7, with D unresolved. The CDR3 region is CASSLAASRTYEQYF. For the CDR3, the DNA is TGTGCCAGCAGCTTGGCGGCCTCCAGAACCTACGAGCAGTACTTC.